These T cell receptor beta chains were read from a single sample in a study of cytomegalovirus exposure and HLA in healthy donors. Repertoires were generated with immunoSEQ multiplex PCR, while TCRdb's copy carries only in-frame clones and drops some. The sample consists of 150,000 to 200,000 clones, roughly 80% of them appearing once. What was sequenced was PBMCs. These receptors all come from a girl aged 5-17 years in good health and CMV-seropositive. The CDR3 runs from the conserved cysteine through the conserved F or W. A D gene is named only where the DNA matches it firmly. Only some rows state a clone size, as once, few, many or a class for expanded clones.

V	D	size	J	DNA	CDR3
TRBV27	NA	few	TRBJ2-2	TGTGCCAGCCGGACCGGGCTCGGGGTCGGGGAGCTGTTTTTT	CASRTGLGVGELFF
TRBV28	TRBD2	NA	TRBJ2-1	TGTGCCAGCAGCCCCTCGGTAGCGGGGGGGCCTTCCTACAATGAGCAGTTCTTC	CASSPSVAGGPSYNEQFF
TRBV5-1	NA	NA	TRBJ2-1	TGCGCCAGCAGCTTGATGTTTGGGGTGGCAGGGATCGTACGTAGCGGAGCTTATGAGCAGTTCTTC	CASSLMFGVAGIVRSGAYEQFF
TRBV6-6	TRBD1	NA	TRBJ2-7	TGTGCCAGCAGCCCGACAGGGCGCTCCTACGAGCAGTACTTC	CASSPTGRSYEQYF
TRBV28	NA	NA	TRBJ2-7	TGTGCCAGCACACAGCGCGGGCCGGGCTACGAGCAGTACTTC	CASTQRGPGYEQYF
TRBV5-4	TRBD1	NA	TRBJ1-2	TGTGCCAGCAGCTTGCCCCCAGGGGGCTATGGCTACACCTTC	CASSLPPGGYGYTF
TRBV29-1	NA	NA	TRBJ1-3	TGCAGCGTTACAGGGTTTGGAAACACCATATATTTT	CSVTGFGNTIYF
TRBV4-3	NA	NA	TRBJ1-2	TGCGCCAGCAGCACCCAGGCGAACTATGGCTACACCTTC	CASSTQANYGYTF
TRBV29-1	NA	NA	TRBJ2-4	TGCAGCGTCTCACGATCAGTGGACAGAAAAAACATTCAGTACTTC	CSVSRSVDRKNIQYF
TRBV7-3	TRBD1	NA	TRBJ2-3	TGTGCCAGCAGCCAGCCGGACAGGGGGCAAGATACGCAGTATTTT	CASSQPDRGQDTQYF
TRBV6-5	TRBD1	NA	TRBJ1-1	TGTGCCAGCAGTTACTTCGACAGGGGGAACACTGAAGCTTTCTTT	CASSYFDRGNTEAFF
TRBV5-6	TRBD2	once	TRBJ2-3	TGTGCCAGCAGCTTGACTAGCGTTTACACAGATACGCAGTATTTT	CASSLTSVYTDTQYF
TRBV5-1	TRBD1	NA	TRBJ1-4	TGCGCCAGTCGAGACAGGGGGAATGAAAAACTGTTTTTT	CASRDRGNEKLFF
TRBV28	TRBD1	NA	TRBJ2-5	TGTGCCAGCAGTTCCCGGGACAGGGAGACCCAGTACTTC	CASSSRDRETQYF
TRBV7-9	NA	NA	TRBJ2-1	TGTGCCAGCAGCTACCGGGGCTACAATGAGCAGTTCTTC	CASSYRGYNEQFF
TRBV9	NA	NA	TRBJ1-2	TGTGCCGGCAGCAGACGGGGTGGCTACACCTTC	CAGSRRGGYTF
TRBV18	TRBD1	NA	TRBJ1-2	TGTGCCAGCTCACCTCTAGGGGGCACTAACTATGGCTACACCTTC	CASSPLGGTNYGYTF
TRBV19	NA	NA	TRBJ2-7	TGTGCCAGTAGTGAAGACAGGCCGAGCTCCTACGAGCAGTACTTC	CASSEDRPSSYEQYF
TRBV7-3	NA	NA	TRBJ1-1	TGTGCCAGCAGCCTTTCGGACGGGAGCAAAACTGAAGCTTTCTTT	CASSLSDGSKTEAFF
TRBV10-2	NA	NA	TRBJ2-4	TGCGCCAGCACGAGTATAGAAAACATTCAGTACTTC	CASTSIENIQYF
TRBV30	TRBD2	NA	TRBJ2-7	TGTGCCTGGAGGCCGGCCCGGGACTATAAGGACTACGAGCAGTACTTC	CAWRPARDYKDYEQYF
TRBV6-5	TRBD1	many	TRBJ1-1	TGTGCCAGCAGGCAGGACAGGGTGGCCACTGAAGCTTTCTTT	CASRQDRVATEAFF
TRBV11-2	NA	NA	TRBJ2-5	TGTGCCAGCAGCTCGGGACTCGCACAAGAGACCCAGTACTTC	CASSSGLAQETQYF
TRBV18	NA	NA	TRBJ1-4	TGTGCCAGCTCACCTACGCGGGACAATGAAAAACTGTTTTTT	CASSPTRDNEKLFF
TRBV6-5	TRBD1	NA	TRBJ1-5	TGTGCCAGCAGGGCGACAGGGATACGGCAGCCCCAGCATTTT	CASRATGIRQPQHF
TRBV4-1	TRBD1	NA	TRBJ1-2	TGCGCCAGCAGCCAATCCTCGACAGGGGTCGGCTATGGCTACACCTTC	CASSQSSTGVGYGYTF
TRBV6-5	TRBD1	NA	TRBJ1-1	TGTGCCAGCAGTTACATCCAGGGGGCAGGCGGCACTGAAGCTTTCTTT	CASSYIQGAGGTEAFF